One and the same sample provided the 19 T cell receptor beta chains below, sequenced in a study of blood T cell repertoires in COVID-19. TCRdb's table, derived via immunoSEQ multiplex PCR, lists solely in-frame clones and lacks some. Of over 95,000 clones in the sample, 75% to 90% were seen once. The specimen was peripheral blood. These receptors originate from a human donor in a cohort sampled during active COVID-19.

The CDR3 nucleotides read TGCAGCGTTGAAGGGGGCAGACGGTGGGGTACGCAGTATTTT. It encodes CSVEGGRRWGTQYF. V is TRBV29-1 and J is TRBJ2-3; a possible D gene is TRBD1 (5 bases). Germline assignment: CDR1 SQVTM and CDR2 ANQGSEA. Trimming stripped 1 base from V and 8 bases from J, with 16 bases between. The CDR3 has 14 amino acids.

The CDR3 nucleotides read TGTGCCAGCAGCCCGCAGGGAACGAACACTGAAGCTTTCTTT. Its protein is CASSPQGTNTEAFF. This chain uses TRBV7-2 with TRBJ1-1; maybe TRBD1 (5 bases). Germline CDR1 and CDR2: SGHTA and FQGNSA. The CDR3 runs 14 residues. The V gene lost 5 bases and the J gene lost 1 base, with 11 bases spanning the gap.

This clone was seen more than once but under ten times. The chain carries TRBV12-3 or TRBV12-4 and TRBJ1-1; TRBD1 might be the D (6 bases). This CDR3 is 13 amino acids long. The V end was cut by 5 bases, the J end by 3 bases, with 10 bases between. The CDR3 sequence is CASSLNRDTEAFF. In nucleotides, the CDR3 is TGTGCCAGCAGTCTGAACAGGGACACTGAAGCTTTCTTT.

V usage is TRBV6-6 and J usage is TRBJ1-6; 8 nucleotides align to TRBD1. Germline CDR1 reads MNHNY; CDR2 reads SVGAGI (reference sequence). The length of the CDR3 is 16 residues. V was clipped by 5 bases and J by 13 bases; unmatched bases: 16. This CDR3 reads CASSKKGQVYNWPLHF. In DNA form, the CDR3 reads TGTGCCAGCAGTAAAAAGGGACAGGTCTATAATTGGCCCCTCCACTTT.

This chain connects TRBV2 to TRBJ2-2; D call uncertain. With 10 bases removed from V and 2 bases from J, the gap between germline ends came to 14 bases. The CDR3 sequence is 14 residues long. Looked up from germline, CDR1 is SNHLY and CDR2 is FYNNEI. The CDR3 is CATSRLGNTGELFF. For the CDR3, the DNA is TGTGCCACCTCCCGCCTAGGAAACACCGGGGAGCTGTTTTTT.

The chain uses TRBV18 and TRBJ2-5; 7 bases map to TRBD1. The CDR3 covers 14 residues. Germline V lookup: CDR1 KGHSH, CDR2 LQKENI. The J segment lost 2 bases and the V segment lost 2 bases, leaving 2 bases of the junction unmatched. CDR3 protein: CASSPARGQETQYF. CDR3 DNA sequence: TGTGCCAGCTCACCAGCCAGGGGGCAAGAGACCCAGTACTTC.

The V call is TRBV4-3, the J call TRBJ1-4; TRBD1 matches at 10 bases. Per germline, CDR1 LGHNA and CDR2 YSLEER. V dropped 3 bases and J dropped 8; count of bases not matched to a gene: 12. This CDR3 contains 17 residues. The CDR3: CASSHRQGARLGEKLFF. CDR3 in DNA: TGCGCCAGCAGCCACAGACAGGGGGCGCGTCTTGGGGAAAAACTGTTTTTT.

This rearrangement joins TRBV19 to TRBJ2-1; D gene unclear. The V end was cut by 0 bases, the J end by 3 bases, with 6 bases between. Germline V gene lookup returns CDR1 LNHDA and CDR2 SQIVND (reference sequence). The CDR3 consists of 14 residues. The CDR3 sequence: CASSIDPVYNEQFF. The DNA for the CDR3 is TGTGCCAGTAGTATAGACCCTGTCTACAATGAGCAGTTCTTC.

The chain couples TRBV9 to TRBJ1-1; no clear D gene. CDR1 is SGDLS and CDR2 is YYNGEE in the germline V gene. Trimming took off 4 bases at V and 1 base at J, with 14 bases between the two ends. The CDR3 spans 15 residues. CDR3 DNA sequence: TGTGCCAGCAGCCTCAACTTAGCGGGGAACACTGAAGCTTTCTTT. The encoded protein is CASSLNLAGNTEAFF. The full variable domain, completed using reference TRBV9 and TRBJ1-1, is DSGVTQTPKHLITATGQRVTLRCSPRSGDLSVYWYQQSLDQGLQFLIQYYNGEERAKGNILERFSAQQFPDLHSELNLSSLELGDSALYFCASSLNLAGNTEAFFGQGTRLTVV.

The V gene is TRBV6-6, the J gene TRBJ1-5, with a possible D match to TRBD1 (6 bases). V was pared by 5 bases and J by 1 base, with 12 bases between. Germline CDR1 reads MNHNY; CDR2 reads SVGAGI (reference sequence). The CDR3 is made up of 15 amino acids. As DNA, the CDR3 is TGTGCCAGCAGTGATGCGAGGGGGAGCAATCAGCCCCAGCATTTT. Its protein product is CASSDARGSNQPQHF.

This chain uses TRBV3-1 (or the pseudogene TRBV3-2) with TRBJ2-2; possibly TRBD1 for D (5 bases). CDR3 size: 17 residues. Germline CDR1 and CDR2: LGHDT and YNNKEL (reference sequence). V lost 2 bases and J lost 2, with 15 bases in between. The CDR3 sequence is CASSQSGNRPNTGELFF. CDR3 DNA: TGTGCCAGCAGCCAATCAGGGAATCGTCCCAACACCGGGGAGCTGTTTTTT.

In nucleotides, the CDR3 is TGTGCCAGCAGCCCAACAGGGGTCGGTGAGACCCAGTACTTC. Translated, it gives CASSPTGVGETQYF. This rearrangement joins TRBV7-3 to TRBJ2-5; TRBD1 matches at 7 bases. The germline gives CDR1 SGHTA, CDR2 FQGTGA. The CDR3 totals 14 residues. V lost 5 bases to trimming and J lost 5 bases; unmatched junction nucleotides: 8.

The chain is built from TRBV3-1 (or the pseudogene TRBV3-2) and TRBJ2-4; D might be TRBD1 (6 bases). Deletions cut 1 base from V and 0 bases from J, with 13 bases between. The length of the CDR3 is 17 residues. CDR1 is LGHDT, CDR2 YNNKEL, per germline (reference sequence). The CDR3 here is CASSQAGGQLAKNIQYF. The CDR3 bases are TGTGCCAGCAGCCAAGCTGGGGGCCAATTAGCCAAAAACATTCAGTACTTC.

V and J are TRBV9 and TRBJ1-1; a possible D gene is TRBD1 (6 bases). The CDR3 has 17 amino acids. Germline loops: CDR1 SGDLS, CDR2 YYNGEE. Deletions cut 0 bases from V and 3 bases from J, with 18 bases between. The CDR3 is CASSVVERQGKHTEAFF. CDR3 DNA sequence: TGTGCCAGCAGCGTAGTCGAGAGGCAGGGGAAACACACTGAAGCTTTCTTT.

The chain joins TRBV4-1 to TRBJ1-3; 7 bases agree with TRBD1. This CDR3 has 14 amino acids. CDR1 and CDR2 from the germline V gene are MGHRA and YSYEKL. Germline trimming cut 1 base from V and 8 bases from J; bases unmatched to any gene: 5. CDR3 sequence reads: CASSQVTGVDTIYF. The CDR3 region has the DNA TGCGCCAGCAGCCAAGTTACAGGGGTGGACACCATATATTTT.

The chain carries TRBV9 and TRBJ2-1, with no clear D. Per the germline V gene, CDR1 is SGDLS and CDR2 is YYNGEE. V was shortened by 0 bases and J by 4 bases, with 5 bases between the two germline ends. This CDR3 is 13 amino acids long. The CDR3 loop is CASSVAGYNEQFF. CDR3 DNA sequence: TGTGCCAGCAGCGTAGCCGGTTACAATGAGCAGTTCTTC.

This clone was observed a single time. The rearrangement uses TRBV24-1 and TRBJ2-7, with a weak D call TRBD2 (5 bases). Germline V CDR1 and CDR2: KGHDR, SFDVKD. V shed 5 bases and J shed 6 bases, with 13 bases lying between them. The CDR3 is 13 amino acids. The CDR3 sequence is CATSAAGGTEQYF. Written as DNA, the CDR3 is TGTGCCACCAGTGCTGCAGGAGGTACCGAGCAGTACTTC.

This clone was recorded only once. The chain combines TRBV28 with TRBJ2-7; 10 bases fit TRBD2. The CDR3 loop spans 17 amino acids. V lost 3 bases, J lost 0 bases, and 8 bases stayed unmatched. CDR1 and CDR2 (germline): MDHEN, SYDVKM. CDR3 residues: CASSLVAGGLSSYEQYF. The CDR3, as DNA: TGTGCCAGCAGTTTGGTAGCGGGGGGCTTAAGCTCCTACGAGCAGTACTTC.

The chain recombines TRBV18 with TRBJ2-5, with D tentatively TRBD2 (5 bases). Trimming cost V 0 bases and J 2 bases, with 7 bases left between them. This CDR3 contains 14 residues. Germline V gives CDR1 KGHSH, CDR2 LQKENI. The chain's CDR3 is CASSPPRRQETQYF. As DNA, the CDR3 is TGTGCCAGCTCACCACCTCGGAGGCAAGAGACCCAGTACTTC.